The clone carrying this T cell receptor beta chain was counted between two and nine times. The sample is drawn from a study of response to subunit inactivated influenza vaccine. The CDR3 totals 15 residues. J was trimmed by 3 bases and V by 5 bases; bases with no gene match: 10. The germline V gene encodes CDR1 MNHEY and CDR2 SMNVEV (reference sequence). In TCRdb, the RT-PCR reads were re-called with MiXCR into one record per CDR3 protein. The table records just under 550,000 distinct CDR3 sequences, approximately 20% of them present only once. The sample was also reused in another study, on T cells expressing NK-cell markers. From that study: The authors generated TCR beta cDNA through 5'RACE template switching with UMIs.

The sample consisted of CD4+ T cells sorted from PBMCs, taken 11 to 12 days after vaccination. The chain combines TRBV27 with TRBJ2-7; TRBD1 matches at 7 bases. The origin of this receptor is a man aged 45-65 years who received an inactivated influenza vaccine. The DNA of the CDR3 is TGTGCCAGCAGTCCGAGAACCAGGGGGAGCTACGAGCAGTACTTC. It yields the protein CASSPRTRGSYEQYF.